This paragraph reports one TCR beta chain. The target of this receptor is not known. Per-nucleotide qualities are absent, and no much larger clonotype sits a single base away. The data are from a study of blood T cells in healthy people across ages (dated by TCRdb to 2014 to 2015). Turning to the overall study: In model experiments, roughly one uniquely barcoded TCR beta cDNA molecule per two T cells was captured by template switching. Using deep sequencing normalized with unique cDNA molecular identifiers, the study measured how TCR beta repertoire diversity changes with age. The donors were divided into four age groups: young (average around 17 years), middle-aged (about 41), aged (about 60) and long-lived (nearly 85). Using the same blood draw, the study looked at two additional independent replicas of 1 million unique cDNA reads for two donors, one aged 18 to 30 and the other aged 80 or older. Broad study findings and their caveats: Observed TCR beta diversity per million T cells fell roughly linearly with age, and a significant reduction was already apparent by age around 36. The percentage of naive T cells measured by flow cytometry correlated strongly with observed TCR beta diversity. Donor CMV infection status was unknown, potentially confounding age-related changes in expanded clonotypes. Total diversity estimates from one million sequenced T cells were considered lower bounds and underestimates. Because profiling used bulk unsorted PBMCs, naive and antigen-experienced compartments could not be compared conclusively. Compared with the aged group, more naive CD4+ T cells, fewer expanded clones and increased TCR diversity were shown by the long-lived group, suggesting age selection.

From V the trimming removes 4 bases and from J it removes 5 bases, while the gene matches leave 7 bases of the junction unaccounted for. The CDR1 and CDR2 encoded by the germline V gene are SGDLS and YYNGEE. The CDR3 has 15 amino acids, counting the end cysteine and phenylalanine. Solely the CDR3 DNA is kept, with 45 bases framed from the first base. Library method: 5' RACE. Reads for this sample came from an Illumina HiSeq 2500. The second PCR ran for roughly 6 to 11 cycles and used a J-beta primer mix along with a sample-barcoded 5' primer. A unique molecular identifier was introduced onto each TCR beta cDNA molecule by a template-switch 5' adaptor carrying 12 random nucleotides. Each sample yielded at least 3 million CDR3-containing paired-end reads. First-strand cDNA synthesis was performed from all RNA using the Mint cDNA synthesis kit, with priming by a TRBC-specific oligonucleotide. Following uracil-DNA glycosylase treatment, a first 18-cycle PCR with universal primers M1SS and BC2_uni_R was performed on all cDNA. The paper's data handling went like this. Normalization of each sample was performed by random selection of 1 million high-quality reads, each carrying a distinct molecular identifier. Reads with shared molecular identifiers were discarded instead of being binned into consensus sequences. MiTCR, with a Q25 quality threshold and the strictest error-elimination algorithm, was used for CDR3 identification, clonotype clustering and error correction. A nonparametric unseen species model with Euler transformation was used to estimate lower-bound total TCR beta diversity. TCRdb redid the processing of the public reads, applying fastp at Q25 and MiXCR, and retained in-frame beta chains. Each CDR3 protein appears once, grouped with its most common genes and DNA. The authors' filters were not applied to this entry. In all, the sample holds about 570,000 distinct CDR3 sequences, and around a quarter of those were seen once. The top ten clones comprise approximately 3.7% of the sample.

The donors were 40 or so Caucasian individuals from Russia, aged roughly 6 to 100 years, who were systemically healthy. Each donor gave 9.5 to 10 milliliters of peripheral blood, drawn into EDTA-treated Vacutainer tubes. Ficoll-Paque density-gradient centrifugation was used to isolate PBMCs, with at least 7 million per sample. Trizol reagent was used to extract total RNA from PBMCs, with at least 6 micrograms per sample. The percentages of naive CD45RAhigh/CD27high T cells were determined by flow cytometry on a PBMC aliquot from every donor. The same sample was also used in a study of T cells of mothers and their children. The second paper further reports: Nine systemically healthy Caucasian individuals, comprising three mothers and their six children, were included as donors. cDNA synthesis used all of the extracted RNA, with approximately 1.4 ug of RNA in each 15 ul reaction. In the second PCR, the M1S primer introduced both the sample barcodes and 2-4 random nucleotides. Over 9 million TCR beta CDR3 reads came from each mother, compared with 2.5 million to 3.5 million reads from each child. Thymic selection shapes the output of TCR recombination in a similar way in related and unrelated pairs, and inherited differences have a minor effect. Normalized repertoire overlap in related mother-child pairs was always slightly higher than in unrelated mother-child pairs, but the difference was never significant. Persistent microchimeric T cell clones were not detected, at a sensitivity of roughly 100 clones per million clonotypes. In the study, deep NGS was used to compare the TCR beta repertoires of mothers and children, and features distinguishing related mother-child pairs from unrelated individuals were sought. On average, the children were approximately 12 +/- 4 years old, while the mothers were about 40 +/- 4 years old. Libraries were sequenced on Illumina HiSeq 2000 with 100+100 nt paired-end reads after adapter ligation with NEBNext reagents. To avoid cross-contamination, the mother libraries and the child libraries were prepared a month apart and sequenced in separate runs. Each donor had between 500,000 and 2,000,000 distinct TCR beta clonotypes identified. Naive TCR beta clonotypes were estimated from low-frequency clonotypes matched to each donor's FACS-determined naive share, without sorting.

The TCR originated in a boy between 2 and 10 years old in good health. The sample comprised blood. The chain is assembled from TRBV9 and TRBJ2-5; TRBD2 aligns with 11 central bases. The sequenced DNA: TGTGCCAGCAGCCCGCTTAGCGGGGGGGATGAGACCCAGTACTTC. Translated, this gives CASSPLSGGDETQYF.